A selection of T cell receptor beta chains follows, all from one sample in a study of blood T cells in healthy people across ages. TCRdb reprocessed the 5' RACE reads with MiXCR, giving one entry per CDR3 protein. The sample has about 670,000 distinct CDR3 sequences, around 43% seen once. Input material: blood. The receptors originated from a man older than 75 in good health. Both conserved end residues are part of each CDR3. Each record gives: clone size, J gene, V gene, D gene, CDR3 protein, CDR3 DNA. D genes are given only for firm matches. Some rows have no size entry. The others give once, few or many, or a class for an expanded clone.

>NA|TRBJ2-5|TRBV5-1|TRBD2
CASSRTSGNQETQYF
TGCGCCAGCAGCCGGACTAGCGGGAACCAAGAGACCCAGTACTTC
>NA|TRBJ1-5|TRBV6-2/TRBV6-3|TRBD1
CASSYSATGGYQPQHF
TGTGCCAGCAGTTACTCTGCGACAGGGGGCTATCAGCCCCAGCATTTT
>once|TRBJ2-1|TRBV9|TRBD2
CASSVGDSGRYNEQFF
TGTGCCAGCAGCGTAGGTGATAGCGGGAGGTACAATGAGCAGTTCTTC
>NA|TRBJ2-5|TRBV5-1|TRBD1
CACSLGQQETQYF
TGCGCCTGCAGCTTGGGACAGCAAGAGACCCAGTACTTC
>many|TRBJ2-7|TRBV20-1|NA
CSANRQVNEQYF
TGCAGTGCTAACAGGCAAGTCAACGAGCAGTACTTC
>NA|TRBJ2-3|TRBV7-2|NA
CASSNGPFDTQYF
TGTGCCAGCTCAAACGGACCCTTTGATACGCAGTATTTT
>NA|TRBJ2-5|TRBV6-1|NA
CASDPEGGYF
TGTGCCAGTGACCCCGAAGGCGGGTACTTC
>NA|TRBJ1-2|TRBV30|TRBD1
CAWDLKTGRYGYTF
TGTGCCTGGGACTTAAAGACAGGGCGCTATGGCTACACCTTC
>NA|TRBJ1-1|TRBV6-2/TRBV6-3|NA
CASSVQGSVTEAFF
TGTGCCAGCAGTGTTCAGGGGTCGGTCACTGAAGCTTTCTTT
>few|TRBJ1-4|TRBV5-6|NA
CASSLQGEKLFF
TGTGCCAGCAGCTTGCAAGGGGAGAAACTGTTTTTT
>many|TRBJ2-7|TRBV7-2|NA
CASSLDSGSSYEQYF
TGTGCCAGCAGCTTAGATTCCGGAAGTTCCTACGAGCAGTACTTC